This entry lists 19 T cell receptor beta chains sequenced from one sample in a study of cytomegalovirus exposure and HLA in healthy donors (dated by TCRdb to 2015 to 2018). Libraries were built with the immunoSEQ multiplex PCR assay. The multiplex PCR relied on a mix of 60 forward primers for TCR Vbeta segments and 13 reverse primers for TCR Jbeta segments. TCRdb took this table from immuneACCESS and kept in-frame rearrangements with V and J called. Such tables lack part of the clones; where checked against another copy, unresolved V genes explain under half of the gap, and the rest is unexplained. In this sample the table shows 100,000 to 150,000 clones, about 10% of which occur a single time. Of the sample, about 4.6% is held by the ten largest clones. Material for sequencing was PBMCs. These receptors were taken from a woman aged 18-29 years in good health and CMV-seropositive.

The table lists this clone with a few counts. The CDR3 coding sequence is TGTGCCAGCAGGACAGGGACTGAAAAACTGTTTTTT. It is translated as CASRTGTEKLFF. The chain couples TRBV6-5 to TRBJ1-4, with 7 bases fitting TRBD1. V was pared by 6 bases and J by 7 bases, with 2 bases of the junction left unmatched. This CDR3 has 12 amino acids. CDR1 is MNHEY and CDR2 is SVGAGI in the germline V gene.

This clone was detected a few times. The J gene is TRBJ2-3, the V gene TRBV5-1, with 10 bases aligning to TRBD2. The V and J ends lost 1 base and 6 bases, in that order; junction bases with no gene match: 8. Germline V gene data show CDR1 as SGHRS and CDR2 as YFSETQ. The CDR3 has 16 amino acids. CDR3 in amino acids: CASSLLASGSFDTQYF. CDR3 sequence (DNA): TGCGCCAGCAGCTTGCTGGCTAGCGGGAGTTTTGATACGCAGTATTTT.

This chain uses TRBV10-2 with TRBJ2-1; TRBD2 matches at 8 bases. Germline values: CDR1 WSHSY, CDR2 SAAADI. The CDR3 loop spans 11 amino acids. J was trimmed by 9 bases and V by 6 bases; bases with no gene match: 1. CDR3 nucleotide sequence: TGCGCCAGCAGAGCGGGAGTTGAGCAGTTCTTC. This gives the protein CASRAGVEQFF.

This clone was seen a few times. V usage is TRBV7-2 and J usage is TRBJ1-5; 8 nucleotides line up with TRBD1. The trim removed 2 bases at V and 6 bases at J, leaving 6 bases unmatched. There are 15 residues in the CDR3. Germline lookup yields CDR1 SGHTA and CDR2 FQGNSA. The DNA for the CDR3 is TGTGCCAGCAGCTTACAAGGACAGGGAGTTCAGCCCCAGCATTTT. This translates into CASSLQGQGVQPQHF.

This chain connects TRBV28 to TRBJ2-1, with 10 positions matching TRBD2. This CDR3 spans 16 amino acids. V shed 2 bases, J shed 6 bases, and the junction held 7 bases outside the gene matches. Looked up from germline, CDR1 is MDHEN and CDR2 is SYDVKM. This CDR3 is CASSLDWSSGSNEQFF. CDR3 DNA: TGTGCCAGCAGTTTAGATTGGTCTAGCGGGAGCAATGAGCAGTTCTTC.

The V call is TRBV2, the J call TRBJ2-1, with 15 bases aligning to TRBD2. V lost 5 bases to trimming and J lost 8 bases; unmatched junction nucleotides: 4. Germline assignment: CDR1 SNHLY and CDR2 FYNNEI. The CDR3 consists of 15 residues. The chain's CDR3 is CASSRGLAGGHEQFF. CDR3 DNA sequence: TGTGCCAGCAGTCGGGGACTAGCGGGAGGACATGAGCAGTTCTTC.

This clone was recorded many times. The CDR3 protein is CASSYAGGPSYEQYF. The CDR3 nucleotides are TGTGCCAGCAGTTACGCAGGGGGGCCCTCCTACGAGCAGTACTTC. The chain employs TRBV27 and TRBJ2-7, with a possible D match to TRBD1 (7 bases). The CDR3 runs to 15 residues. Germline lookup yields CDR1 MNHEY and CDR2 SMNVEV (reference sequence). Trimming left V 4 bases short and J 0 bases short, with 13 bases between.

This sequence joins TRBV10-3 and TRBJ1-1, with D maybe TRBD1 (6 bases). Trimming left V 7 bases short and J 4 bases short, with 13 bases between. CDR3 length equals 13 residues. CDR1 ENHRY and CDR2 SYGVKD come from the germline V gene. The CDR3 here is CAINPTDSTEAFF. The CDR3 DNA reads as TGTGCCATCAATCCCACGGACAGCACTGAAGCTTTCTTT.

This clone was observed a few times. The rearrangement links TRBV28 to TRBJ1-4; no clear D gene. The V gene's germline CDR1 is MDHEN and CDR2 SYDVKM. This CDR3 has 11 residues. Trimming cost V 2 bases and J 7 bases, with 2 bases left between them. Here the CDR3 DNA reads TGTGCCAGCAGTTTACGTGAAAAACTGTTTTTT. As protein: CASSLREKLFF.

A few counts support this clone. This chain joins TRBV28 and TRBJ1-1, with TRBD1 matching 8 bases. Trimming took 6 bases from V and 6 from J; bases not matched to a gene: 6. Germline V CDR1 and CDR2: MDHEN, SYDVKM. The CDR3 totals 13 residues. This CDR3 is CASRFRGPSEAFF. CDR3 DNA: TGTGCCAGCAGGTTCAGGGGGCCATCTGAAGCTTTCTTT.

The chain joins TRBV6-6 to TRBJ2-7; D gene uncertain. V was trimmed by 1 base and J by 0 bases, leaving 7 bases between them. Germline loops: CDR1 MNHNY, CDR2 SVGAGI (reference sequence). The CDR3 is 14 residues long. CDR3 in amino acids: CASSYWLISYEQYF. In DNA, the CDR3 is TGTGCCAGCAGTTACTGGCTGATCTCCTACGAGCAGTACTTC.

The V and J genes are TRBV7-6 and TRBJ2-2; D not certain. This CDR3 comprises 13 residues. CDR1 SGHVS and CDR2 FNYEAQ come from the germline V gene. V lost 3 bases and J lost 7, with 9 bases in between. This CDR3 reads CASSFLVVGELFF. The DNA for the CDR3 is TGTGCCAGCAGCTTCCTAGTGGTCGGGGAGCTGTTTTTT.

This clone appeared a single time. J is TRBJ2-7 and V is TRBV7-3, with 7 positions matching TRBD2. CDR1 SGHTA and CDR2 FQGTGA come from the germline V gene. Germline trimming cut 0 bases from V and 3 bases from J; bases unmatched to any gene: 8. CDR3 length equals 16 residues. The CDR3 coding sequence is TGTGCCAGCAGCTTAACGTGGGTAGCGGGCATCTACGAGCAGTACTTC. Protein sequence: CASSLTWVAGIYEQYF.

This clone was seen a few times. This chain connects TRBV28 to TRBJ1-1; perhaps TRBD1 as D (6 bases). The CDR3 contains 16 residues. V was cut by 3 bases and J by 2 bases, with 16 bases left in between. The germline V gene has CDR1 MDHEN and CDR2 SYDVKM. CDR3 region: CASSFSGTRTNTEAFF. DNA for the CDR3: TGTGCCAGCAGTTTCTCCGGGACAAGAACTAACACTGAAGCTTTCTTT. Full variable domain (outside the CDR3, taken from reference TRBV28 and TRBJ1-1): DVKVTQSSRYLVKRTGEKVFLECVQDMDHENMFWYRQDPGLGLRLIYFSYDVKMKEKGDIPEGYSVSREKKERFSLILESASTNQTSMYLCASSFSGTRTNTEAFFGQGTRLTVV.

This sequence joins TRBV5-4 and TRBJ2-1, with no clear D. The V end lost 4 bases, the J end lost 8 bases, and 10 bases lay between the germline ends. The CDR3 length is 12 residues. Germline CDR1 is SGHNT and CDR2 is YYREEE (reference sequence). In nucleotides, the CDR3 is TGTGCCAGCAGCGAGATTCAGGATGAGCAGTTCTTC. Amino acids: CASSEIQDEQFF.

In this sample, this clone turned up a few times. This chain connects TRBV27 to TRBJ2-1, with TRBD2 identical over 9 bases. V gave up 5 bases and J gave up 2 bases; unmatched junction bases: 1. Germline lookup yields CDR1 MNHEY and CDR2 SMNVEV (reference sequence). The CDR3 is 14 amino acids. The CDR3 spells CASSPSGTYNEQFF. CDR3 in DNA: TGTGCCAGCAGTCCTAGCGGGACCTACAATGAGCAGTTCTTC.

This clone was found a few times. The V and J genes are TRBV19 and TRBJ1-5, with D possibly matching TRBD1 (5 bases). The V end lost 1 base, the J end lost 4 bases, and 8 bases lay between the germline ends. Per germline, CDR1 LNHDA and CDR2 SQIVND (reference sequence). This CDR3 spans 14 amino acids. CDR3 nucleotide sequence: TGTGCCAGTAGTATAGTGGGGGGGAATCAGCCCCAGCATTTT. Amino acid sequence: CASSIVGGNQPQHF.

This clone has a handful of counts. V usage is TRBV30 and J usage is TRBJ1-2, with unresolved D. Trimming took 4 bases from V and 1 from J, leaving 7 bases between them. The CDR3 runs to 12 residues. CDR1 GTSNPN and CDR2 SVGIG come from the germline V gene (reference sequence). The chain's CDR3 is CAWNSGNYGYTF. CDR3 DNA: TGTGCCTGGAACTCGGGTAACTATGGCTACACCTTC.

The sample holds one count of this clone. The chain employs TRBV28 and TRBJ2-7, with TRBD1 matching over 7 bases. Germline values: CDR1 MDHEN, CDR2 SYDVKM. This CDR3 region has 15 residues. V dropped 6 bases and J dropped 6; count of bases not matched to a gene: 14. The CDR3 region is CASRSPATGYGEQYF. Written as DNA, the CDR3 is TGTGCCAGCAGGTCTCCGGCGACAGGGTATGGCGAGCAGTACTTC.